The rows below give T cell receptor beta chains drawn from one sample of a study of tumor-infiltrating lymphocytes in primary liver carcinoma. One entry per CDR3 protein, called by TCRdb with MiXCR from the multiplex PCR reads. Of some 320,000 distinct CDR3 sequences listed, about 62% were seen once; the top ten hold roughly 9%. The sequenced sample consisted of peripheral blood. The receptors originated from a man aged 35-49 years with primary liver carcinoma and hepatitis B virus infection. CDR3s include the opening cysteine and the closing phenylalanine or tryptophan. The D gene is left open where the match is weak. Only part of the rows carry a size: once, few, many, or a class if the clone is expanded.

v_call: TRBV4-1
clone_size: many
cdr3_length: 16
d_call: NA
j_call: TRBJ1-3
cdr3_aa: CASSHLDRKDGNTIYF
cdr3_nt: TGCGCCAGCAGCCACCTCGACAGGAAAGACGGAAACACCATATATTTT

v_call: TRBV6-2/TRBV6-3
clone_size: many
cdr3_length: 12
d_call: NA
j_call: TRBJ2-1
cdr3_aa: CASSSSGHPQFF
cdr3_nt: TGTGCCAGCAGTTCCTCGGGTCACCCGCAGTTCTTC

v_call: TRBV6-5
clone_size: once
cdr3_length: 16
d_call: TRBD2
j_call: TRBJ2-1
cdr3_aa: CASSPTGNGRDNEQFF
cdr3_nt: TGTGCCAGCAGCCCGACGGGGAACGGGAGGGACAATGAGCAGTTCTTC

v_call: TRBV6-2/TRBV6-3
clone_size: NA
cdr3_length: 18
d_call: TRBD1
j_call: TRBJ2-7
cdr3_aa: CANSYSPWDRGDSYEQYF
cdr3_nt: TGTGCCAACAGTTACTCCCCGTGGGACAGGGGGGACTCCTACGAGCAGTACTTC

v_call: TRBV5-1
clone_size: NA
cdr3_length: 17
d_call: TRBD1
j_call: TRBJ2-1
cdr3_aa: CASSLSLVTGNGNEQFF
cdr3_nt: TGCGCCAGCAGCTTGTCGCTTGTGACAGGGAATGGGAATGAGCAGTTCTTC

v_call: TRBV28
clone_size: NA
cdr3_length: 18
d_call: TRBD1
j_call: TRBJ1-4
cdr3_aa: CASNPSGQGATVNEKLFF
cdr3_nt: TGTGCCAGCAACCCCTCTGGACAGGGCGCAACAGTTAATGAAAAACTGTTTTTT

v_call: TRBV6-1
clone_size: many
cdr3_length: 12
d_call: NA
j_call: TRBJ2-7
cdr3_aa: CASKGHFYEQYF
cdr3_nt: TGTGCCAGCAAGGGACACTTCTACGAGCAGTACTTC

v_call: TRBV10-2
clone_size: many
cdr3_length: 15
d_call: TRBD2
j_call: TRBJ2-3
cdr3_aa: CASSAGGSLTDTQYF
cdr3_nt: TGCGCCAGCAGTGCGGGCGGGAGCCTCACAGATACGCAGTATTTT

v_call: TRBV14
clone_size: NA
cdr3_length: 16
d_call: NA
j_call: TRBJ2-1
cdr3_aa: CASSPHGGWPLAEQFF
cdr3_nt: TGTGCCAGCAGCCCACACGGCGGCTGGCCCCTCGCAGAGCAGTTCTTC

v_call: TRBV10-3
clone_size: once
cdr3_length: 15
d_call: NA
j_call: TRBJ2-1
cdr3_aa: CDCSRTTRSYNEQFF
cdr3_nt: TGTGACTGTTCGCGGACTACACGCTCCTACAATGAGCAGTTCTTC

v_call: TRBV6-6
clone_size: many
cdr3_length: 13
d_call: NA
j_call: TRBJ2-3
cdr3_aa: CASSYRTTDTQYF
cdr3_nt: TGTGCCAGCAGTTACAGAACCACAGATACGCAGTATTTT

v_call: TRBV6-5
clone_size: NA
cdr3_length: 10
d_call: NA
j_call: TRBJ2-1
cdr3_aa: CATRDNEQFF
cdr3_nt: TGTGCCACCAGGGATAATGAGCAGTTCTTC

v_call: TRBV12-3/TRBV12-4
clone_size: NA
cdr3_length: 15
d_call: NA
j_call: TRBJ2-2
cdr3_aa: CASSLLSSKTGELFF
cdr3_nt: TGTGCCAGCAGTTTACTTAGTTCGAAAACCGGGGAGCTGTTTTTT

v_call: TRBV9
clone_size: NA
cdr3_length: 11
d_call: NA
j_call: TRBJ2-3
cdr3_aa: CASPRADTQYF
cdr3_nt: TGTGCCAGCCCCCGGGCAGATACGCAGTATTTT

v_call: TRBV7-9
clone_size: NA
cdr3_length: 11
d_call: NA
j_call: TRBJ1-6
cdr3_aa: CACRSDSPLHF
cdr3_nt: TGTGCCTGCAGGTCTGATTCACCCCTCCACTTT

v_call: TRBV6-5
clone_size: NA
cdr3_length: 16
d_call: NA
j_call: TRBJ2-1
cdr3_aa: CASSGLADWRVNEQFF
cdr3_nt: TGTGCCAGCAGTGGATTGGCGGACTGGAGGGTCAATGAGCAGTTCTTC

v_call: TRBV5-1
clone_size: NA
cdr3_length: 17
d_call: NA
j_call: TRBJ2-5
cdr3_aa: CANSLARAQGLQETQYF
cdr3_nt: TGCGCCAACAGCTTGGCCCGGGCGCAGGGGCTCCAAGAGACCCAGTACTTC

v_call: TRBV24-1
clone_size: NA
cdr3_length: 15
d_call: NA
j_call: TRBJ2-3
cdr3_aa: CATRGASGTTDTQYF
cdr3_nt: TGTGCCACCAGGGGGGCTAGCGGAACCACAGATACGCAGTATTTT

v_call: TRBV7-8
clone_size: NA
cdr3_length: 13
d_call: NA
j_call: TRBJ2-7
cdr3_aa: CASRGVSSYEQYF
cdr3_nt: TGTGCCAGCAGGGGAGTTAGCTCCTACGAGCAGTACTTC

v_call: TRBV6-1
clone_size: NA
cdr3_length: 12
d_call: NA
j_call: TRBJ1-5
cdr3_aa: CASSEPLQPQHF
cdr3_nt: TGTGCCAGCAGTGAACCGCTTCAGCCCCAGCATTTT

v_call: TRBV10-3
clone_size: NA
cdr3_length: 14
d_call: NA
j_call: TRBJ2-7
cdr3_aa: CAISEAEGVSEQYF
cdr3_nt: TGTGCCATCAGTGAGGCGGAAGGAGTGTCCGAGCAGTACTTC

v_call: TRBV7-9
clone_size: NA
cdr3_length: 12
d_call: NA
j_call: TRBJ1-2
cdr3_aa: CASNPPQGGYTF
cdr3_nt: TGTGCCAGCAACCCGCCCCAGGGTGGCTACACCTTC

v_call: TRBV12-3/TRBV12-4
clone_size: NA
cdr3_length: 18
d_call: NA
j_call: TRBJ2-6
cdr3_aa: CASSRYEGLGAGANVLTF
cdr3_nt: TGTGCCAGCAGTCGGTATGAGGGTTTGGGTGCGGGGGCCAACGTCCTGACTTTC

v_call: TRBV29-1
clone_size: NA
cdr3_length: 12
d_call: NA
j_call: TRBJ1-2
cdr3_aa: CSAVVRAYCYTF
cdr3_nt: TGCAGCGCTGTAGTACGGGCCTATTGCTACACCTTC

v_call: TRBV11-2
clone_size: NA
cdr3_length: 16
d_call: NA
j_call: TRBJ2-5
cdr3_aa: CASNFSGLCSKETQYF
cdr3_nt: TGTGCCAGCAACTTTTCTGGACTATGCTCAAAAGAGACCCAGTACTTC

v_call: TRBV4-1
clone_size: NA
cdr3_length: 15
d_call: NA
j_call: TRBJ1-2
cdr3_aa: CASSQEGPDNYGYTF
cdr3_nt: TGCGCCAGCAGCCAGGAGGGCCCCGATAACTATGGCTACACCTTC

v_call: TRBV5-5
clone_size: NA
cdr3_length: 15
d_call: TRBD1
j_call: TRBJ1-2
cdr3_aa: CANSFGTGDGNGYTF
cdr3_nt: TGTGCCAACAGCTTTGGGACAGGGGATGGGAATGGCTACACCTTC

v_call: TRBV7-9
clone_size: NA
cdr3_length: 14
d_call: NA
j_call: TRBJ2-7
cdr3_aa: CASSANRVPHEQYF
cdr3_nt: TGTGCCAGCAGCGCTAACAGGGTGCCCCACGAGCAGTACTTC

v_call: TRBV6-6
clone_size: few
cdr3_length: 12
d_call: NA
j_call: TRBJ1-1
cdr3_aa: CASSYGSTEAFF
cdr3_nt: TGTGCCAGCAGTTATGGGAGCACTGAAGCTTTCTTT